This T cell receptor (beta chain) was sequenced for a study of T cell repertoires in cytomegalovirus infection. Study background: Both CMV infection and a matching HLA type were indicated by public TCR beta signatures.

CDR3 length: 15 residues. Germline V lookup: CDR1 SGHAT, CDR2 FQNNGV. Remarks on this clonotype: Antigen: not known. The junction departs from the called germline gene at one end, perhaps through a read error.

TCRdb reprocessed the reads via MiXCR and lists one record per CDR3 protein. The table has some 200,000 distinct CDR3 sequences, about 38% seen once. The V gene is TRBV11-2, the J gene TRBJ2-3; 11 bases match TRBD2. This clonotype was sampled from a human donor in good health (CMV status not recorded). Some clones in this sample may be carry-over from other donors' samples. This material consisted of CD8+ T cells from cultured PBMCs, taken from culture after CMV antigen stimulation. The CDR3 sequence: CASRLAGGLEDTQYF. The DNA for the CDR3 is TGTGCCAGCAGGTTAGCGGGAGGGTTGGAGGATACGCAGTATTTT. Filled out from reference TRBV11-2 and TRBJ2-3, the complete variable domain reads EAGVAQSPRYKIIEKRQSVAFWCNPISGHATLYWYQQILGQGPKLLIQFQNNGVVDDSQLPKDRFSAERLKGVDSTLKIQPAKLEDSAVYLCASRLAGGLEDTQYFGPGTRLTVL.